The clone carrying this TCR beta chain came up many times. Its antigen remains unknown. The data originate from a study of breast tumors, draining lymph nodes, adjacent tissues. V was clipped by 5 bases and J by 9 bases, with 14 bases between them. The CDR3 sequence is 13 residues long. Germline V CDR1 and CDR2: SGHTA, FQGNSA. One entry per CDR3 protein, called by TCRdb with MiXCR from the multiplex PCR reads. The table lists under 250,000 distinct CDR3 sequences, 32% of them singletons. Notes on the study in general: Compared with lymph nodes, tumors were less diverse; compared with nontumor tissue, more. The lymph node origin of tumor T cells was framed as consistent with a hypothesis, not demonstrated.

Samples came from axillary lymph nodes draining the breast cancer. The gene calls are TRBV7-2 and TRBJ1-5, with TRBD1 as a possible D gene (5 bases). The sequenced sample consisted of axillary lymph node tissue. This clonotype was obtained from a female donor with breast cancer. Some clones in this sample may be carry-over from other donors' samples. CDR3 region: CASSPDGDRPQHF. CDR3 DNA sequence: TGTGCCAGCAGCCCGGACGGGGACCGGCCCCAGCATTTT.